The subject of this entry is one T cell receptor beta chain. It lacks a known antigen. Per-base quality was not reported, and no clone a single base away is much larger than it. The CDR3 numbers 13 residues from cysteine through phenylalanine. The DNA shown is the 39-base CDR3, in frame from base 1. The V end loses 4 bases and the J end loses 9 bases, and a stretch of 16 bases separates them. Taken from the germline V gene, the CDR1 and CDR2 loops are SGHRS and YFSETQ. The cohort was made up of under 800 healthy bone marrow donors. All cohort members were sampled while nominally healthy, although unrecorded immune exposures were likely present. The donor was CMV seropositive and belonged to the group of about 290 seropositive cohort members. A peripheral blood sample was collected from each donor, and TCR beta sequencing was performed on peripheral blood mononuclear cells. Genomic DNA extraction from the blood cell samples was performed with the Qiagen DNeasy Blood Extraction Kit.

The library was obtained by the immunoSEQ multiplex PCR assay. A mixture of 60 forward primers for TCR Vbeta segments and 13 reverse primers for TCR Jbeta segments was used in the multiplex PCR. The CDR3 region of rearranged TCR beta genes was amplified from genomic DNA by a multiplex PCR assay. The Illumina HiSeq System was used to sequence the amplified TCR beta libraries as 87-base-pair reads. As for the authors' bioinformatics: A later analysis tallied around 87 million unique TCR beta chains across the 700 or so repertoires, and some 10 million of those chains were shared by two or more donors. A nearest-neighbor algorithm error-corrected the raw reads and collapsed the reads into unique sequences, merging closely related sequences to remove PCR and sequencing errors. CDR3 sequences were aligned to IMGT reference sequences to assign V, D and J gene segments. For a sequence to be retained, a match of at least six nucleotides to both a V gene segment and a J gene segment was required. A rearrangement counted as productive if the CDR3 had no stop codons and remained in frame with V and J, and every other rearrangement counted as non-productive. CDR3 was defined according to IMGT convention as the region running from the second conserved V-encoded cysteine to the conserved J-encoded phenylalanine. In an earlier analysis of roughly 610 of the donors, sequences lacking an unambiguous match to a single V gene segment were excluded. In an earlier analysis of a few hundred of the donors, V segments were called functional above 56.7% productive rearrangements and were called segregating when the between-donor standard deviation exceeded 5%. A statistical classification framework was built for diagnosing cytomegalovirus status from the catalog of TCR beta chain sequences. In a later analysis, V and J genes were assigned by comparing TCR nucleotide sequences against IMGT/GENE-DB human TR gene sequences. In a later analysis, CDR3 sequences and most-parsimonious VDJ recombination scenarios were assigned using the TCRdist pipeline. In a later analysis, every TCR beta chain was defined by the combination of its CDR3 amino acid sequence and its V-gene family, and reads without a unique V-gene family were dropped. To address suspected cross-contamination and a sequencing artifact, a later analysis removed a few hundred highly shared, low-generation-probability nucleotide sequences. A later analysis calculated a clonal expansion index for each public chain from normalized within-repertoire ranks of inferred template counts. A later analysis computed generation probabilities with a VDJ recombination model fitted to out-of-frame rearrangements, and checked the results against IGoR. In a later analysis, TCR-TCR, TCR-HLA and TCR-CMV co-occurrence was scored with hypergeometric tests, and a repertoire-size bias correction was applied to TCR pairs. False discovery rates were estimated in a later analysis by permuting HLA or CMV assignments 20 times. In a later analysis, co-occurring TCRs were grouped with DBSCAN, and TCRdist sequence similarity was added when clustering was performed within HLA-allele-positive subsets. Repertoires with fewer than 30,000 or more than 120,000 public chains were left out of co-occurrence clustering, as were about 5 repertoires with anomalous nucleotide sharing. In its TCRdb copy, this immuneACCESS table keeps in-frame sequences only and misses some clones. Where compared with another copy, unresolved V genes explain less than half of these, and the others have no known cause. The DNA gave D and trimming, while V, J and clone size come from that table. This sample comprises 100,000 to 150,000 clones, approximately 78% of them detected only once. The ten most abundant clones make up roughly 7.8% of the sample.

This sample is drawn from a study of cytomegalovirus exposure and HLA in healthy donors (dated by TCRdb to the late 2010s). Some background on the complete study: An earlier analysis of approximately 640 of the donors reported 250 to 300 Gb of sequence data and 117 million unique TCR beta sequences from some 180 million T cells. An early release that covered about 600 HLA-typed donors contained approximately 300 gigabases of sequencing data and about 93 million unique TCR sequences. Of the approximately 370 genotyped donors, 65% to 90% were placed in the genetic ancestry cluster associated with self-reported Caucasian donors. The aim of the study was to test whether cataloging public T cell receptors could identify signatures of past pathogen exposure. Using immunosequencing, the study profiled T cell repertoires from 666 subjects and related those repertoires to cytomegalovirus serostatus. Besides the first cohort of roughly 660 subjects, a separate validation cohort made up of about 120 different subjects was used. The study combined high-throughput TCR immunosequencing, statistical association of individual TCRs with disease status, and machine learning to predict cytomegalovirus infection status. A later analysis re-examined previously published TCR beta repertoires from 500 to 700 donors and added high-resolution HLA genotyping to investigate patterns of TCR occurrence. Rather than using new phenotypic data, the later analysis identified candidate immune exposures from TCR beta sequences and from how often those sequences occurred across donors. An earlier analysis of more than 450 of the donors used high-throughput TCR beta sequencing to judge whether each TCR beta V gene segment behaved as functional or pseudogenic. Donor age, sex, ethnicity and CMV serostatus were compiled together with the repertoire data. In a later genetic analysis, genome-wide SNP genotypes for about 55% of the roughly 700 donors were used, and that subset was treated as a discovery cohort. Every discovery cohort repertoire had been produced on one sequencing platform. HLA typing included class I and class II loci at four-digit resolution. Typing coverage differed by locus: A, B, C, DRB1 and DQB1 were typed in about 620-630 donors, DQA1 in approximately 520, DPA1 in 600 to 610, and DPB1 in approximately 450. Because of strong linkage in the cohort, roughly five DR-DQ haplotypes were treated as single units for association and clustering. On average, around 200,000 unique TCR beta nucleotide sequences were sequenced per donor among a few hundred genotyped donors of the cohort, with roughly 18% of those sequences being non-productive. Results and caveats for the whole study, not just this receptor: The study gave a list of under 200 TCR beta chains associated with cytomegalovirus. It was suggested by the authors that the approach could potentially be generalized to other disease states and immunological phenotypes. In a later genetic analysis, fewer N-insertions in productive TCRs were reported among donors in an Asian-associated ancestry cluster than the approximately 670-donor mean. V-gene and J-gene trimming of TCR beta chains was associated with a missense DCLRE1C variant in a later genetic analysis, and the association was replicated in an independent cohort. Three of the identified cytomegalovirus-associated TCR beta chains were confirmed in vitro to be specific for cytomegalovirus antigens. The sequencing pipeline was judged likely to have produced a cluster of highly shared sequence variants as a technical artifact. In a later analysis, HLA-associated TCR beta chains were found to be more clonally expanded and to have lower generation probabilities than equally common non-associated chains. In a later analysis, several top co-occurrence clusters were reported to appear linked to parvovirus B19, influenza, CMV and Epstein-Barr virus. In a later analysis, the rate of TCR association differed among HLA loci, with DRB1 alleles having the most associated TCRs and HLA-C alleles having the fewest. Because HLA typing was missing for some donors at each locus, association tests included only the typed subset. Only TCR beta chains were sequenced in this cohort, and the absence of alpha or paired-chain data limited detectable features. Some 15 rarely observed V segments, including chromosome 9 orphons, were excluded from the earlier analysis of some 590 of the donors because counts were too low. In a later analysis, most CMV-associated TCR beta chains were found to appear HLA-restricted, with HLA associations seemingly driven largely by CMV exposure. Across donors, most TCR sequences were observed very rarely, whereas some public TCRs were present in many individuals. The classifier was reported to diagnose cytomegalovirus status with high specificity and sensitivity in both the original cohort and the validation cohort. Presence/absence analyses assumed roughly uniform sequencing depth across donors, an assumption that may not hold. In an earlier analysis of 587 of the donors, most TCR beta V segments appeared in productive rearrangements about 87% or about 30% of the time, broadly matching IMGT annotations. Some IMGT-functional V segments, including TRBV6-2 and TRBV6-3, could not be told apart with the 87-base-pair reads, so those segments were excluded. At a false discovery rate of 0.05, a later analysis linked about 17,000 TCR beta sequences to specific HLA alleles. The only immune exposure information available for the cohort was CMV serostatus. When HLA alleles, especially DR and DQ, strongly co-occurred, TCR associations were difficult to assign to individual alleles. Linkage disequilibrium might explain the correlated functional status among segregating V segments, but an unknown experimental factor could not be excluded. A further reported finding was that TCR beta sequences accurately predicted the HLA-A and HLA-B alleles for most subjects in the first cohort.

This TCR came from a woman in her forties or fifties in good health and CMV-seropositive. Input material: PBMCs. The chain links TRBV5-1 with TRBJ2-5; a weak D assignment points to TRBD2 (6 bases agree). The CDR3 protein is CASSPRGMRAQYF. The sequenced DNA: TGCGCCAGCAGCCCTCGCGGGATGAGGGCCCAGTACTTC.